The 8 T cell receptor beta chains given below trace back to one sample, sequenced in a study of blood T cell repertoires in COVID-19. TCRdb keeps only in-frame clones here, not all; method: immunoSEQ multiplex PCR. The sample consists of 120,000 to 150,000 clones, around nine tenths of them appearing once. Sample: peripheral blood. Receptors were obtained from a woman between 40 and 55 years old with acute or convalescent COVID-19.

This clone was counted only a few times. The chain couples TRBV19 to TRBJ2-7; D is unclear. The V and J ends lost 6 bases and 4 bases respectively, with 13 bases between them. Per germline, CDR1 LNHDA and CDR2 SQIVND (reference sequence). The length of the CDR3 is 13 residues. For the CDR3, the DNA is TGTGCCAGTAGCGACTCGGCGCGGTACGAGCAGTACTTC. Protein product: CASSDSARYEQYF.

This chain links TRBV27 with TRBJ2-2, with TRBD2 as a possible D gene (5 bases). V was trimmed by 3 bases and J by 2 bases, leaving 13 bases between them. CDR3 length equals 16 residues. Germline lookup yields CDR1 MNHEY and CDR2 SMNVEV (reference sequence). The CDR3 DNA follows: TGTGCCAGCAGTTTTCACGAGACTACAAACACCGGGGAGCTGTTTTTT. Protein: CASSFHETTNTGELFF.

The V and J genes are TRBV7-9 and TRBJ1-1; D is perhaps TRBD1 (5 bases). CDR1 is SEHNR, CDR2 FQNEAQ, per germline (reference sequence). Trimming removed 2 bases from V and 1 base from J, with 11 bases in between. The CDR3 consists of 15 residues. CDR3 protein: CASSLLTGGNTEAFF. As DNA, the CDR3 is TGTGCCAGCAGCTTATTAACAGGTGGGAACACTGAAGCTTTCTTT.

This chain joins TRBV6-5 and TRBJ1-2; D perhaps matches TRBD1 (5 bases). Trimming removed 2 bases from V and 4 bases from J, with 17 bases in between. CDR3 length: 16 residues. The germline gives CDR1 MNHEY, CDR2 SVGAGI. CDR3 in amino acids: CASSYGVTGALYGYTF. CDR3 nucleotides: TGTGCCAGCAGTTACGGGGTAACAGGAGCCCTCTATGGCTACACCTTC.

The chain is built from TRBV28 and TRBJ1-5; possible D gene TRBD1, 5 bases. V gave up 6 bases and J gave up 3 bases, with 12 bases separating them. The CDR3 length is 14 residues. Looked up from germline, CDR1 is MDHEN and CDR2 is SYDVKM. The CDR3: CASSRDFPNQPQHF. Written as DNA, the CDR3 is TGTGCCAGCAGCCGGGACTTCCCCAATCAGCCCCAGCATTTT.

V usage is TRBV19 and J usage is TRBJ1-2; 11 positions match TRBD1. The germline gives CDR1 LNHDA, CDR2 SQIVND (reference sequence). This CDR3 has 16 residues. With V trimmed by 3 bases and J by 3 bases, 6 bases remained unmatched. The CDR3 nucleotides read TGTGCCAGTAGTATGGGGACAGGGGGATGGGACTATGGCTACACCTTC. Its translation: CASSMGTGGWDYGYTF.

Worth noting for this clone: The sample carries other DNA sequences with the same CDR3. The chain employs TRBV28 and TRBJ1-1; weak D call: TRBD1 (5 bases). Trimming took off 6 bases at V and 0 bases at J, with 11 bases between the two ends. Germline CDR1 reads MDHEN; CDR2 reads SYDVKM. The length of the CDR3 is 14 residues. CDR3 sequence reads: CASRPGHLNTEAFF. The CDR3 DNA is TGTGCCAGCAGGCCTGGACACCTGAACACTGAAGCTTTCTTT.

The V gene is TRBV11-3, the J gene TRBJ1-1, with TRBD1 as a possible D gene (6 bases). Per germline, CDR1 SGHNT and CDR2 YENEEA. The CDR3 totals 14 residues. Trimming removed 1 base from V and 1 base from J, with 7 bases in between. The CDR3 coding sequence is TGTGCCAGCAGCTTAGGCAGGGGGAACACTGAAGCTTTCTTT. Translation: CASSLGRGNTEAFF.